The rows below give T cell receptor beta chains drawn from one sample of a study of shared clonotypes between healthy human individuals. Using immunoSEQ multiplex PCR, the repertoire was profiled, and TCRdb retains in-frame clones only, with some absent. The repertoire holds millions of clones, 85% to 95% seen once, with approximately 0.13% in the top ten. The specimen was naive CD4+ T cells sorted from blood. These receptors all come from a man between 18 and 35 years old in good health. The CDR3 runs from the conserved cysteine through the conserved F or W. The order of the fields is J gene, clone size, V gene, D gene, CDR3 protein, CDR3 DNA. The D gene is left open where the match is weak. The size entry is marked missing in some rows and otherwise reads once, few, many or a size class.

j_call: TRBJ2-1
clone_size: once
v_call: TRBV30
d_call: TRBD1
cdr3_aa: CAWSGQGDKQFF
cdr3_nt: TGTGCCTGGAGCGGACAGGGGGATAAGCAGTTCTTC

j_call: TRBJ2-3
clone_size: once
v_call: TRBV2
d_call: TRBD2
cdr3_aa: CASRQLAGVTDTQYF
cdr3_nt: TGTGCCAGCAGGCAACTAGCGGGAGTGACAGATACGCAGTATTTT

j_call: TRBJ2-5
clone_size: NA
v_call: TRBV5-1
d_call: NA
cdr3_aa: CASSLTETQYF
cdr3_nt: TGCGCCAGCAGCCTCACCGAGACCCAGTACTTC

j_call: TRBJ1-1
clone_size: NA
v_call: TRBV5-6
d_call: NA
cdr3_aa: CASSLLDRMNTEAFF
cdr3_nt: TGTGCCAGCAGCTTGCTCGACAGGATGAACACTGAAGCTTTCTTT

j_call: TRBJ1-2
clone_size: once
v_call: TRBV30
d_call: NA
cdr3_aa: CAWSATGPSYGYTF
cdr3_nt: TGTGCCTGGAGTGCCACAGGGCCATCCTATGGCTACACCTTC

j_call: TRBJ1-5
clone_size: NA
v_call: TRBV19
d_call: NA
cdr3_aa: CAPTKDQPQHF
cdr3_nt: TGTGCCCCAACCAAGGATCAGCCCCAGCATTTT

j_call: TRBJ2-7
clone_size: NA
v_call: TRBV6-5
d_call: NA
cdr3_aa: CASSYSSRVAYEQYF
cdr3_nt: TGTGCCAGCAGTTACTCTAGCCGGGTGGCCTACGAGCAGTACTTC

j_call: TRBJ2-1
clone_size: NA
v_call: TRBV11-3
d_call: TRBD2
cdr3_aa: CASSLGTSGSNEQFF
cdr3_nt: TGTGCCAGCAGCTTGGGGACTAGCGGGAGCAATGAGCAGTTCTTC

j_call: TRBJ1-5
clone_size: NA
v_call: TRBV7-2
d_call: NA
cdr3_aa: CASSSQGYGNQPQHF
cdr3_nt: TGTGCCAGCAGCTCTCAGGGGTACGGCAATCAGCCCCAGCATTTT

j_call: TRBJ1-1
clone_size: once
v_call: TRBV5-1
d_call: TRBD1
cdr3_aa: CASSWTGGGNTEAFF
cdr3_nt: TGCGCCAGCAGTTGGACAGGGGGAGGGAACACTGAAGCTTTCTTT

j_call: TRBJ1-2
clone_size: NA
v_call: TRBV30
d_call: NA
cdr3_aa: CAWSVVFGDGYTF
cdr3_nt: TGTGCCTGGAGTGTAGTCTTTGGGGATGGCTACACCTTC

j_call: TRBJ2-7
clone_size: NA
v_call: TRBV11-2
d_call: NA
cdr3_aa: CASSLDTTGEQYF
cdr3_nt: TGTGCCAGCAGCTTAGACACGACTGGCGAGCAGTACTTC

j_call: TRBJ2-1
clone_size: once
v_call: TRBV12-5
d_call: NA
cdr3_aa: CASGLVWTEGSYNEQFF
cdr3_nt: TGTGCTAGTGGTTTGGTATGGACCGAGGGGTCCTACAATGAGCAGTTCTTC